The 28 T cell receptor beta chains reported below all come from one sample, sequenced in a study of T cell repertoires in cytomegalovirus infection (dated by TCRdb to between 2019 and 2020). Data came from an Illumina HiSeq 1500. The public reads were quality trimmed at Q25 with fastp and then assembled into clones with MiXCR by TCRdb, keeping productive beta chains. Rows with a matching CDR3 protein are joined into one entry that keeps the most common DNA and genes. The sample data list some 700,000 distinct CDR3 sequences, and 35% to 45% of these were observed just once. The ten most abundant clones make up around 2.8% of the sample. Source material: PBMCs. The origin of the receptors is a human donor in good health (CMV status not recorded). Some clones in this sample may be carry-over from other donors' samples.

J is TRBJ2-5 and V is TRBV20-1; 8 bases map to TRBD1. With V trimmed by 0 bases and J by 5 bases, 2 bases remained unmatched. This CDR3 region has 13 residues. Per the germline V gene, CDR1 is DFQATT and CDR2 is SNEGSKA (reference sequence). The CDR3 DNA reads TGCAGTGCTAGAGATCACAGGGGGGAGACCCAGTACTTC. It encodes CSARDHRGETQYF.

The chain uses TRBV28 and TRBJ1-1; 8 bases are shared with TRBD1. The CDR3 totals 18 residues. Germline CDR1 and CDR2: MDHEN and SYDVKM. The trim removed 1 base at V and 3 bases at J, leaving 13 bases unmatched. The DNA for the CDR3 is TGTGCCAGCAGTTTATCGCCAGGGGGCGCTGGGTACGACACTGAAGCTTTCTTT. Its protein product is CASSLSPGGAGYDTEAFF.

This clonotype was detected a few times. The chain has TRBV7-9 and TRBJ2-1, with a weak D call TRBD2 (6 bases). Trimming shortened V by 1 base and J by 6 bases, and 19 bases separated the two germline ends. The CDR3 sequence is 17 residues long. CDR1 and CDR2 from the germline V gene are SEHNR and FQNEAQ (reference sequence). CDR3: CASSLVDRLAQPNEQFF. The CDR3 DNA reads TGTGCCAGCAGCTTAGTAGACCGGCTAGCGCAGCCCAATGAGCAGTTCTTC.

This clonotype was observed a handful of times. The chain recombines TRBV7-8 with TRBJ2-2; D is unresolved. Germline V gene data show CDR1 as SGHVS and CDR2 as FQNEAQ. The CDR3 spans 15 residues. V gave up 3 bases and J gave up 2 bases, with 10 bases separating them. The chain's CDR3 is CASSFTYGNTGELFF. In nucleotides, the CDR3 is TGTGCCAGCAGCTTTACTTACGGTAACACCGGGGAGCTGTTTTTT.

The chain uses TRBV6-6 and TRBJ2-7; no firm D call. This CDR3 region has 12 residues. Germline CDR1 is MNHNY and CDR2 is SVGAGI (reference sequence). Trimming shortened V by 8 bases and J by 3 bases, and 11 bases separated the two germline ends. The CDR3 nucleotides are TGTGCCAGCGTAACCACTCTCTACGAGCAGTACTTC. It specifies CASVTTLYEQYF.

J is TRBJ2-4 and V is TRBV29-1, with TRBD1 matching over 10 bases. In germline, CDR1 is SQVTM, CDR2 ANQGSEA. The CDR3 length is 14 residues. V shed 3 bases, J shed 8 bases, and the junction held 7 bases outside the gene matches. The CDR3, as DNA: TGCAGCGTTGAGTGGGGACAGGGGTCCGACATTCAGTACTTC. This sequence encodes CSVEWGQGSDIQYF.

This clonotype was seen repeatedly, ten times or more. The chain joins TRBV7-9 to TRBJ2-4; TRBD2 is a possible D gene (6 bases). Looked up from germline, CDR1 is SEHNR and CDR2 is FQNEAQ (reference sequence). This CDR3 has 18 residues. V shed 0 bases and J shed 0 bases, with 15 bases lying between them. The CDR3 loop reads CASSLASSAGLAKNIQYF. CDR3 nucleotides: TGTGCCAGCAGCTTAGCGTCTAGCGCCGGACTAGCCAAAAACATTCAGTACTTC. Supplemented by reference TRBV7-9 and TRBJ2-4, the full variable domain reads DTGVSQNPRHKITKRGQNVTFRCDPISEHNRLYWYRQTLGQGPEFLTYFQNEAQLEKSRLLSDRFSAERPKGSFSTLEIQRTEQGDSAMYLCASSLASSAGLAKNIQYFGAGTRLSVL.

There are a few counts of this clonotype. V usage is TRBV6-1 and J usage is TRBJ2-3, with 9 bases aligning to TRBD1. V trimming: 4 bases; J trimming: 4 bases; junction bases outside the gene matches: 9. The CDR3 runs to 16 residues. Germline-derived CDR1 and CDR2 are MNHNS and SASEGT. CDR3 bases: TGTGCCAGCAGTGCGAAGACAGGGGGTATCGCAGATACGCAGTATTTT. This translates into CASSAKTGGIADTQYF.

The gene calls are TRBV2 and TRBJ2-1; 10 bases are shared with TRBD1. Germline trimming cut 10 bases from V and 4 bases from J; bases unmatched to any gene: 10. CDR3 length equals 15 residues. CDR1 and CDR2 (germline): SNHLY, FYNNEI. The DNA of the CDR3 is TGTGCCACCACTTCCGGGACAGGGGCTTACAATGAGCAGTTCTTC. It encodes CATTSGTGAYNEQFF.

This clonotype turned up a few times. The rearrangement joins TRBV6-6 to TRBJ2-1; TRBD2 matches 12 bases. This CDR3 is built from 17 residues. The germline V gene has CDR1 MNHNY and CDR2 SVGAGI (reference sequence). Losses at the gene ends were 1 base for V and 2 bases for J; bases not matched to a gene: 3. CDR3 residues: CASSYLPSGGAYNEQFF. The CDR3 DNA sequence: TGTGCCAGCAGTTACTTACCTAGCGGGGGGGCCTACAATGAGCAGTTCTTC.

The chain combines TRBV7-3 with TRBJ2-1, with TRBD2 matching over 9 bases. From germline, CDR1 is SGHTA and CDR2 FQGTGA. CDR3 length: 15 amino acids. Trimming took 0 bases from V and 7 from J; bases not matched to a gene: 4. In DNA, the CDR3 is TGTGCCAGCAGCTTAACGGGGGCGGGGGGGAATGAGCAGTTCTTC. Its translation: CASSLTGAGGNEQFF.

This clonotype came up a few times. V and J are TRBV6-6 and TRBJ1-2; D is unresolved. The germline V and J ends were trimmed by 6 bases and 8 bases, with 10 bases remaining between them. From germline, CDR1 is MNHNY and CDR2 SVGAGI (reference sequence). The CDR3 contains 11 residues. CDR3 coding DNA: TGTGCCAGCAGCCCCGACGGAGGCTACACCTTC. This encodes CASSPDGGYTF.

This clonotype has a handful of counts. The DNA for the CDR3 is TGTGCCAGCAGCTTGGGGCCCGGGACTAGCGCAGATGAGCAGTTCTTC. It is translated as CASSLGPGTSADEQFF. This chain joins TRBV5-6 and TRBJ2-1; 10 bases line up with TRBD2. After removal of 0 bases from V and 8 bases from J, the junction contained 8 bases not matched to a gene. Germline V gene data show CDR1 as SGHDT and CDR2 as YYEEEE. The CDR3 runs to 16 residues.

The chain links TRBV6-5 to TRBJ1-1; a possible D gene is TRBD1 (6 bases). V was pared by 3 bases and J by 7 bases, with 18 bases between. The CDR3 sequence is 15 residues long. The germline gives CDR1 MNHEY, CDR2 SVGAGI. In DNA, the CDR3 is TGTGCCAGCAGTTATCGGGGGGCAATAAAAAATGAAGCTTTCTTT. Its translation is CASSYRGAIKNEAFF.

V and J are TRBV10-3 and TRBJ1-3, with a tentative D call TRBD1 (6 bases). V was pared by 4 bases and J by 0 bases, with 10 bases between. The CDR3 runs to 15 residues. Germline CDR1 is ENHRY and CDR2 is SYGVKD. The CDR3, as DNA: TGTGCCATCAGTGCAGACAGGCTCTCTGGAAACACCATATATTTT. Its protein is CAISADRLSGNTIYF.

This clonotype was observed a few times. The V and J genes are TRBV25-1 and TRBJ2-3; TRBD1 matches at 8 bases. CDR1 MGHDK and CDR2 SYGVNS come from the germline V gene. The CDR3 totals 14 residues. Unmatched junction bases numbered 9, after V lost 4 bases and J lost 9 bases. The CDR3 DNA reads TGTGCCAGCAGTGGGGCCGGACAGGGCGGCACGCAGTATTTT. Amino acids: CASSGAGQGGTQYF. Full variable domain (rest looked up from reference TRBV25-1 and TRBJ2-3): EADIYQTPRYLVIGTGKKITLECSQTMGHDKMYWYQQDPGMELHLIHYSYGVNSTEKGDLSSESTVSRIRTEHFPLTLESARPSHTSQYLCASSGAGQGGTQYFGPGTRLTVL.

A remark on this clonotype: The CDR3 ends on some other residue instead of the conserved phenylalanine or tryptophan, so this is likely a read error. This chain links TRBV7-3 with TRBJ1-2; 8 nucleotides line up with TRBD1. This CDR3 has 14 amino acids. V was clipped by 5 bases and J by 6 bases; unmatched bases: 8. The germline CDR1 and CDR2 sequences are SGHTA and FQGTGA. The CDR3 here is CASSQGQGEDGYTL. The CDR3 region has the DNA TGTGCCAGCAGCCAAGGACAGGGCGAGGATGGCTACACCTTA.

J is TRBJ1-6 and V is TRBV10-3; D unresolved. Germline V lookup: CDR1 ENHRY, CDR2 SYGVKD. V was pared by 4 bases and J by 0 bases, with 7 bases between. This CDR3 contains 15 residues. The CDR3 nucleotides read TGTGCCATCAGTGGAGCGAGCTCCTATAATTCACCCCTCCACTTT. Protein: CAISGASSYNSPLHF.

On this clonotype: A much larger clone is a single base away; this may be a read error. The chain recombines TRBV7-2 with TRBJ2-3; D uncertain. The germline gives CDR1 SGHTA, CDR2 FQGNSA. This CDR3 comprises 15 residues. Trimming removed 2 bases at V and 1 base at J, with 10 bases between. The CDR3 sequence: CASSLTKLGTDTQYF. CDR3 nucleotide sequence: TGTGCCAGCAGCTTAACCAAGCTGGGCACAGATACGCAGTATTTT.

The V call is TRBV12-3 or TRBV12-4, the J call TRBJ2-3; 10 bases fit TRBD1. V gave up 6 bases and J gave up 4 bases; unmatched junction bases: 13. The CDR3 runs to 17 residues. CDR3 coding DNA: TGTGCCAGCAGCCCGGGACAGGGGCGGAAGAGGGCAGATACGCAGTATTTT. Translation: CASSPGQGRKRADTQYF.

In the case of this clonotype: Just one base apart from a much larger clone, this may be a read error. This chain links TRBV7-8 with TRBJ1-1, with D maybe TRBD1 (5 bases). This CDR3 contains 13 residues. CDR1 and CDR2 (germline): SGHVS, FQNEAQ. The CDR3 coding sequence is TGTGCCAGCAGCTTTGCAGGGTTTACTGAATCTTTCTTT. Its protein is CASSFAGFTESFF.

This clonotype has more than one count but fewer than ten. The chain carries TRBV10-3 and TRBJ2-6; 8 bases map to TRBD1. J gave up 2 bases and V 6 bases, and 6 bases lay outside the gene matches. Germline values: CDR1 ENHRY, CDR2 SYGVKD. The CDR3 runs 16 residues. The CDR3 DNA follows: TGTGCCATCAGCTTCCCAGGGGGCGCTGGGGCCAACGTCCTGACTTTC. This encodes CAISFPGGAGANVLTF.

This clonotype was seen a handful of times. The junction does not match germline at one end; this may be a read error. The CDR3, as DNA: TGTGCCAGCAGCCCGCCGGGGGGGGATCAGTCCCAGCATTTT. Protein: CASSPPGGDQSQHF. The chain employs TRBV7-8 and TRBJ1-5, with D possibly matching TRBD1 (5 bases). The CDR3 length is 14 residues. Germline CDR1 is SGHVS and CDR2 is FQNEAQ.

This chain joins TRBV10-3 and TRBJ2-3; TRBD2 matches 13 bases. CDR1 and CDR2 (germline): ENHRY, SYGVKD. V was clipped by 6 bases and J by 1 base; unmatched bases: 4. The CDR3 is 16 amino acids. The CDR3 sequence is CAIRRGTSGGTDTQYF. The DNA of the CDR3 is TGTGCCATCAGACGGGGGACTAGCGGGGGCACAGATACGCAGTATTTT.

This clonotype was seen a few times. The chain employs TRBV3-1 and TRBJ1-6; D perhaps matches TRBD1 (6 bases). V was pared by 0 bases and J by 9 bases, with 15 bases between. Germline lookup yields CDR1 LGHDT and CDR2 YNNKEL (reference sequence). The CDR3 contains 16 residues. CDR3 region: CASSQDMAGAGSPLHF. DNA of the CDR3: TGTGCCAGCAGCCAAGATATGGCAGGGGCCGGTTCACCCCTCCACTTT.

As for this clonotype: The germline gene is not matched at one end of the junction; a read error may be the cause. V and J are TRBV20-1 and TRBJ1-1, with D maybe TRBD1 (5 bases). CDR1 is DFQATT and CDR2 is SNEGSKA in the germline V gene (reference sequence). The CDR3 is 17 amino acids. The CDR3 here is CSASGLGVQKMNTVAFF. The CDR3 DNA reads as TGCAGTGCTAGCGGCCTGGGGGTCCAGAAAATGAACACTGTAGCTTTCTTT.

The chain has TRBV6-5 and TRBJ1-6, with D possibly being TRBD1 (5 bases). Trimming removed 0 bases at V and 8 bases at J, with 14 bases between. CDR3 length: 16 residues. The germline V gene has CDR1 MNHEY and CDR2 SVGAGI. CDR3 in DNA: TGTGCCAGCAGTTACTCGATGGGGCAAGGGTATTCACCCCTCCACTTT. Its protein product is CASSYSMGQGYSPLHF.

V usage is TRBV2 and J usage is TRBJ1-4; D gene unclear. This CDR3 spans 12 amino acids. The ends were cut back, 4 bases at V and 4 bases at J, with 4 bases in the middle. CDR1 SNHLY and CDR2 FYNNEI come from the germline V gene. CDR3 in amino acids: CASSVGNEKLFF. CDR3 bases: TGTGCCAGCAGTGTAGGTAATGAAAAACTGTTTTTT. Full variable domain (remainder filled in from reference TRBV2 and TRBJ1-4): EPEVTQTPSHQVTQMGQEVILRCVPISNHLYFYWYRQILGQKVEFLVSFYNNEISEKSEIFDDQFSVERPDGSNFTLKIRSTKLEDSAMYFCASSVGNEKLFFGSGTQLSVL.